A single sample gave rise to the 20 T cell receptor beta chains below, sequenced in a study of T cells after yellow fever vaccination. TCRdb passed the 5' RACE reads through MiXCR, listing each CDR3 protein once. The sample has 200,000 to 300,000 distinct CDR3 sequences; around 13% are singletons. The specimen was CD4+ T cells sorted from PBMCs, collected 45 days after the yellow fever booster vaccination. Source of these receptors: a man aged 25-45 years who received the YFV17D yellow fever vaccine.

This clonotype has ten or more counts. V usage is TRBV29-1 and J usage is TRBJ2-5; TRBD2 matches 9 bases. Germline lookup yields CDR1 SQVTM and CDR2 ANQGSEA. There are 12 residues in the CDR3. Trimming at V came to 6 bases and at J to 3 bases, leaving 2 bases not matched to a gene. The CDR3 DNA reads TGCAGCGTCTTAGCGGGAGAAGAGACCCAGTACTTC. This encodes CSVLAGEETQYF.

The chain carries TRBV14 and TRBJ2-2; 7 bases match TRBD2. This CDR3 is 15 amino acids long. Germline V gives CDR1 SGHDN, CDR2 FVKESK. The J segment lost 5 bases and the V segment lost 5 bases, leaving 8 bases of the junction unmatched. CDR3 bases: TGTGCCAGCAGCTGGCGGGAGTATGGTACCGGGGAGCTGTTTTTT. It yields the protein CASSWREYGTGELFF.

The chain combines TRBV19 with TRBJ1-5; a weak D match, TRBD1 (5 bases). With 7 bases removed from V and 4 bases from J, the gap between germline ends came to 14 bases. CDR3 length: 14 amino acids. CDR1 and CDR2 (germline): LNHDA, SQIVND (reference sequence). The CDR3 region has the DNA TGTGCCAGTAACACGGGACGGTGGAATCAGCCCCAGCATTTT. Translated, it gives CASNTGRWNQPQHF.

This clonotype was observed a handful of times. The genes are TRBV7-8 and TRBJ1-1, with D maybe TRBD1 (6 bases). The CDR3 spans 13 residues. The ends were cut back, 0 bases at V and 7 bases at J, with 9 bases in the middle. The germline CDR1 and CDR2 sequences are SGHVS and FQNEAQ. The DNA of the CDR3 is TGTGCCAGCAGCTTAGCCAGGGACAATGAAGCTTTCTTT. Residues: CASSLARDNEAFF. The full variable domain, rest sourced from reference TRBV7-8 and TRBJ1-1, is GAGVSQSPRYKVAKRGQDVALRCDPISGHVSLFWYQQALGQGPEFLTYFQNEAQLDKSGLPSDRFFAERPEGSVSTLKIQRTQQEDSAVYLCASSLARDNEAFFGQGTRLTVV.

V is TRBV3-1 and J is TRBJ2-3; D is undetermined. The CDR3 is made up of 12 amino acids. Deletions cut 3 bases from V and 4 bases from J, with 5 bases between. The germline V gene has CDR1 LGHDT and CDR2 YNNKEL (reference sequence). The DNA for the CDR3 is TGTGCCAGCAGCCACACCGCAGATACGCAGTATTTT. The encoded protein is CASSHTADTQYF.

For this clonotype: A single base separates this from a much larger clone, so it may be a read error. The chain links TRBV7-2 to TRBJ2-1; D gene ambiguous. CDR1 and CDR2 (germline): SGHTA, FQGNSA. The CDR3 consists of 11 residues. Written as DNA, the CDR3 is TGTTCCAGCAGCTTTGGGAATGAGCAGTTCTTC. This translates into CSSSFGNEQFF.

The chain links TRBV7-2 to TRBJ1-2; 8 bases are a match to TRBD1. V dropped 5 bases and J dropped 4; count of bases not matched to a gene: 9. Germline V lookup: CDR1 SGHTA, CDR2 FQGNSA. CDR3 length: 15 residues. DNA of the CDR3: TGTGCCAGCAGCCTACCTGGACAGGGAGCCTATGGCTACACCTTC. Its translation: CASSLPGQGAYGYTF.

Written as DNA, the CDR3 is TGTGCCAGCAGTCCGAGGGAAAGGGGGACAGATACGCAGTATTTT. As protein: CASSPRERGTDTQYF. The J gene is TRBJ2-3, the V gene TRBV12-3 or TRBV12-4; possibly TRBD1 for D (6 bases). The CDR3 length is 15 residues. V lost 5 bases and J lost 3, with 15 bases in between.

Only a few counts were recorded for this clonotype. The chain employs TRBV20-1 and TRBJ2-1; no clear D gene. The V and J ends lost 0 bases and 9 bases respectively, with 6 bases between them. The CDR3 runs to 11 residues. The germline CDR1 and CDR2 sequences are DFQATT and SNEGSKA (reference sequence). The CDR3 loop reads CSARDPPEQFF. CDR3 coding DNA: TGCAGTGCTAGAGATCCCCCTGAGCAGTTCTTC.

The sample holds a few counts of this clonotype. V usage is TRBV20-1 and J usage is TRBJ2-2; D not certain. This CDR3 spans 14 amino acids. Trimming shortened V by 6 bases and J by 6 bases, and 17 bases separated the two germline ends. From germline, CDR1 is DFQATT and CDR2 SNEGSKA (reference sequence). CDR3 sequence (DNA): TGCAGTGCCCCGACGACTCTTCTCTCCGGGGAGCTGTTTTTT. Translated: CSAPTTLLSGELFF.

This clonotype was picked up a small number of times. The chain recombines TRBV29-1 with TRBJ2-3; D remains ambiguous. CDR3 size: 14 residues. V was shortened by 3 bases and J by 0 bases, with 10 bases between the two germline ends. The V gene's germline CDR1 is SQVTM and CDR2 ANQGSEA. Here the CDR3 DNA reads TGCAGCGTTGAGCGAGCGCGGAGCACAGATACGCAGTATTTT. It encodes CSVERARSTDTQYF.

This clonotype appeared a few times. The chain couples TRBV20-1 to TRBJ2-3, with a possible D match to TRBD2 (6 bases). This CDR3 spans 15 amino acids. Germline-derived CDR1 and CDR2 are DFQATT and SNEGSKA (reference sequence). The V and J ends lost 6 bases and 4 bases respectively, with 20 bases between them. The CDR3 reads CSATGFGGEADTQYF. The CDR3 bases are TGCAGTGCAACTGGGTTCGGAGGGGAGGCAGATACGCAGTATTTT.

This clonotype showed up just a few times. The chain's CDR3 is CASSVEDGGGEQYF. In nucleotides, the CDR3 is TGTGCCAGCAGCGTAGAGGATGGGGGAGGCGAGCAGTACTTC. The rearrangement links TRBV9 to TRBJ2-7; possible D gene TRBD2, 6 bases. V was trimmed by 0 bases and J by 6 bases, leaving 13 bases between them. CDR1 is SGDLS, CDR2 YYNGEE, per germline. The CDR3 loop spans 14 amino acids. The whole variable domain, filled in from reference TRBV9 and TRBJ2-7, reads DSGVTQTPKHLITATGQRVTLRCSPRSGDLSVYWYQQSLDQGLQFLIQYYNGEERAKGNILERFSAQQFPDLHSELNLSSLELGDSALYFCASSVEDGGGEQYFGPGTRLTVT.

This CDR3 is CASSLFGQTNEKLFF. In DNA, the CDR3 is TGTGCCAGCAGCTTATTCGGGCAAACTAATGAAAAACTGTTTTTT. This chain links TRBV7-2 with TRBJ1-4; D remains ambiguous. CDR1 is SGHTA, CDR2 FQGNSA, per germline. The V end was cut by 2 bases, the J end by 1 base, with 8 bases between. The CDR3 has 15 amino acids.

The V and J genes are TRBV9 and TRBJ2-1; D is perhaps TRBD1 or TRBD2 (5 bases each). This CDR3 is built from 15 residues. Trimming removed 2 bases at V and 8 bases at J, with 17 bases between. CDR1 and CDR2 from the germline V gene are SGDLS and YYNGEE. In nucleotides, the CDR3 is TGTGCCAGCAGCGTGGCAGGGACGGGGAAGCATGAGCAGTTCTTC. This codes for CASSVAGTGKHEQFF.

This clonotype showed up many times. This CDR3 is CASSGKGVSKNIQYF. In DNA form, the CDR3 reads TGTGCCAGCAGTGGCAAGGGGGTCTCCAAAAACATTCAGTACTTC. V gene TRBV6-1 combines with J gene TRBJ2-4, with a possible D match to TRBD1 (6 bases). The CDR3 loop spans 15 amino acids. V shed 4 bases and J shed 2 bases, with 12 bases lying between them. CDR1 and CDR2 from the germline V gene are MNHNS and SASEGT.

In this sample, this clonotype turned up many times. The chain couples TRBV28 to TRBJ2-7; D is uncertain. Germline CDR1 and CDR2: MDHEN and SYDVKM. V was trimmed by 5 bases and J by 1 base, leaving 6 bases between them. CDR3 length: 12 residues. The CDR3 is CASSTVSYEQYF. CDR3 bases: TGTGCCAGCAGTACAGTATCCTACGAGCAGTACTTC.

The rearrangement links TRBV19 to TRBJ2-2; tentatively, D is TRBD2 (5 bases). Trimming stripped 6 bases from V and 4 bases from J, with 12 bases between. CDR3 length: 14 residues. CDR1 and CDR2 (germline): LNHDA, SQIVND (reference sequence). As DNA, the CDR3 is TGTGCCAGTAGGAGGGCGCCGGGCACCGGGGAGCTGTTTTTT. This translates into CASRRAPGTGELFF.

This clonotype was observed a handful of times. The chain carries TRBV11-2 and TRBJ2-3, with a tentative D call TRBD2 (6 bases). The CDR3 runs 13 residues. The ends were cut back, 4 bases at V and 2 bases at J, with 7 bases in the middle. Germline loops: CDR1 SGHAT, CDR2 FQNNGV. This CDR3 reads CASSWRDTDTQYF. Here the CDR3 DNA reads TGTGCCAGCAGCTGGCGGGACACAGATACGCAGTATTTT.

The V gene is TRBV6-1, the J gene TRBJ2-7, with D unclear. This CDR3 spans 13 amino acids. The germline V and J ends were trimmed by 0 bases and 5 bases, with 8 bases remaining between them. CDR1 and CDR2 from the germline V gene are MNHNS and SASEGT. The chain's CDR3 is CASSEALPHEQYF. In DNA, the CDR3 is TGTGCCAGCAGTGAAGCGCTTCCCCACGAGCAGTACTTC.